This T cell receptor beta chain was sequenced in a study of blood T cell repertoires in COVID-19. In the study overall: Sites across the United States, Italy and Spain contributed samples from acute and convalescent COVID-19. From T cells, B-cell-depleted T cells, or PBMCs came the material, which was cDNA or gDNA.

Trimming took 3 bases from V and 16 from J, leaving 13 bases between them. The CDR3 has 12 amino acids. The germline gives CDR1 MDHEN, CDR2 SYDVKM. The authors' processing: By means of reference gene primer amplification, nucleated cell counts were estimated. TCRdb keeps only in-frame clones here, not all; method: immunoSEQ multiplex PCR. The V and J calls and clone size were taken over from that table, and D and trimming were inferred from the DNA. This table has about 170,000 clones, 70% to 90% appearing once. The TCR was taken from an elderly woman with COVID-19, enrolled during active disease. The chain uses TRBV28 and TRBJ1-6; possible D gene TRBD1, 5 bases. The sample consisted of peripheral blood. The CDR3 bases are TGTGCCAGCAGTTTTTGGACAAAGGGACTCCACTTT. Translating it yields CASSFWTKGLHF.